A single sample is the source of the 14 T cell receptor beta chains below, sequenced in a study of T cell responses to AZD1222 COVID-19 vaccine. The repertoire was sequenced with immunoSEQ multiplex PCR; TCRdb's copy has only in-frame clones and lacks some. The sample lists 45,000 or so clones; around 90% were seen once. The material sequenced was peripheral blood, taken 28 days after the second AZD1222 dose. The source of these receptors is an adult who received the AZD1222 COVID-19 vaccine.

This chain links TRBV19 with TRBJ2-2; the D call may be TRBD1 or TRBD2 (5 bases each). CDR1 and CDR2 (germline): LNHDA, SQIVND (reference sequence). The CDR3 is made up of 19 amino acids. V lost 2 bases and J 0 bases, leaving 19 bases between the germline ends. This chain's CDR3 is CASSIFEGPLRANTGELFF. CDR3 DNA: TGTGCCAGTAGTATATTCGAGGGACCACTGCGTGCGAACACCGGGGAGCTGTTTTTT. The full variable domain, its missing parts supplied by reference TRBV19 and TRBJ2-2, is DGGITQSPKYLFRKEGQNVTLSCEQNLNHDAMYWYRQDPGQGLRLIYYSQIVNDFQKGDIAEGYSVSREKKESFPLTVTSAQKNPTAFYLCASSIFEGPLRANTGELFFGEGSRLTVL.

The chain is built from TRBV7-8 and TRBJ2-1; D is uncertain. Germline-derived CDR1 and CDR2 are SGHVS and FQNEAQ. With 5 bases removed from V and 5 bases from J, the gap between germline ends came to 16 bases. The CDR3 totals 15 residues. CDR3 in DNA: TGTGCCAGCAGCAAGACCTATGCTAGGGACAATGAGCAGTTCTTC. Its translation is CASSKTYARDNEQFF.

V usage is TRBV7-2 and J usage is TRBJ2-7, with 10 bases fitting TRBD2. The V segment lost 5 bases and the J segment 3 bases; nucleotides outside the gene matches: 10. The germline V gene has CDR1 SGHTA and CDR2 FQGNSA. The CDR3 covers 16 residues. CDR3 DNA sequence: TGTGCCAGCAGCCCTAGCCAAGCTAGCGGGAGCTACGAGCAGTACTTC. Its protein is CASSPSQASGSYEQYF.

The chain uses TRBV7-9 and TRBJ2-5; no clear D. This CDR3 spans 16 amino acids. Germline V lookup: CDR1 SEHNR, CDR2 FQNEAQ (reference sequence). V lost 0 bases, J lost 1 base, and 12 bases lay in between. The CDR3, as DNA: TGTGCCAGCAGCTTAGCGGGTCCAAGTCCCCAAGAGACCCAGTACTTC. It yields the protein CASSLAGPSPQETQYF.

The chain recombines TRBV7-2 with TRBJ2-7; unclear D gene. The CDR3 is made up of 13 amino acids. V was shortened by 2 bases and J by 6 bases, with 11 bases between the two germline ends. Germline V gives CDR1 SGHTA, CDR2 FQGNSA. The CDR3 region is CASSLKGSGEQYF. The CDR3 DNA is TGTGCCAGCAGCTTAAAGGGAAGTGGCGAGCAGTACTTC.

The count of this clone is one. The chain links TRBV29-1 to TRBJ2-7, with 8 positions matching TRBD1. The CDR3 extends over 13 amino acids. Germline lookup yields CDR1 SQVTM and CDR2 ANQGSEA. Trimming removed 7 bases from V and 4 bases from J; junction bases left unmatched: 9. The CDR3 nucleotides read TGCAGCGGCTGGTCAGGGGGCGGTTACGAGCAGTACTTC. This encodes CSGWSGGGYEQYF.

V is TRBV28 and J is TRBJ2-1, with TRBD1 matching over 10 bases. Germline values: CDR1 MDHEN, CDR2 SYDVKM. The junction had 3 bases not matched to a gene; V was cut back by 5 bases and J by 8 bases. The CDR3 has 13 residues. This CDR3 reads CASSGTGDDEQFF. The DNA for the CDR3 is TGTGCCAGCAGTGGGACAGGGGATGATGAGCAGTTCTTC.

The CDR3 region is CATSRAAGPGNTIYF. The CDR3 nucleotides read TGTGCCACCAGCAGAGCCGCGGGGCCTGGAAACACCATATATTTT. V is TRBV15 and J is TRBJ1-3, with D perhaps TRBD1 (5 bases). Germline CDR1 LNHNV, CDR2 YYDKDF (reference sequence). The CDR3 spans 15 residues. The V gene lost 1 base and the J gene lost 2 bases, with 9 bases spanning the gap.

The rearrangement links TRBV4-1 to TRBJ1-2, with no clear D. The germline V gene encodes CDR1 MGHRA and CDR2 YSYEKL. This CDR3 spans 16 amino acids. V was pared by 1 base and J by 7 bases, with 19 bases between. CDR3 region: CASSQGTARGVAGYTF. The CDR3 nucleotides are TGCGCCAGCAGCCAAGGAACAGCCCGAGGCGTTGCTGGCTACACCTTC.

The chain is built from TRBV6-1 and TRBJ1-2; D gene unclear. The CDR3 is 12 amino acids. Germline V gene sequence: CDR1 MNHNS, CDR2 SASEGT. V lost 3 bases and J lost 4, with 6 bases in between. This CDR3 reads CASSDGSYGYTF. Here the CDR3 DNA reads TGTGCCAGCAGTGACGGAAGCTATGGCTACACCTTC.

Points on this clone: A read error may account for a junction end that differs from germline. This sequence joins TRBV7-7 and TRBJ2-7, with D unresolved. CDR3 length: 15 amino acids. Germline V lookup: CDR1 SSHAT, CDR2 FNYEAQ (reference sequence). The CDR3 is CASSLAPESSYEQYF. The CDR3 DNA sequence: TGTGCTAGCAGCTTAGCACCGGAGAGCTCCTACGAGCAGTACTTC.

The chain links TRBV28 to TRBJ1-6; the match to TRBD1 covers 7 bases. CDR1 is MDHEN, CDR2 SYDVKM, per germline. The CDR3 consists of 15 residues. The ends lost 6 bases at V and 9 bases at J; junction bases unmatched: 11. CDR3 amino acids: CASSLPDRSGSPLHF. The CDR3 DNA follows: TGTGCCAGCAGCTTACCGGACAGGTCCGGTTCACCCCTCCACTTT.

The chain has TRBV12-3 or TRBV12-4 and TRBJ1-1, with D unclear. V dropped 10 bases and J dropped 1 base, with 10 bases sitting between them. The CDR3 sequence is 12 residues long. The chain's CDR3 is CATRSRNTEAFF. The CDR3 DNA follows: TGTGCCACCAGGAGTAGGAACACTGAAGCTTTCTTT.

V gene TRBV3-1 (or the pseudogene TRBV3-2) combines with J gene TRBJ1-3; D ambiguous. Germline V CDR1 and CDR2: LGHDT, YNNKEL (reference sequence). Trimming stripped 0 bases from V and 4 bases from J, with 7 bases between. The CDR3 loop spans 14 amino acids. The CDR3 bases are TGTGCCAGCAGCCAAGAGGGGTACGGAAACACCATATATTTT. The encoded protein is CASSQEGYGNTIYF.